Sequencing of this TCR beta chain was carried out in a study of OX40 agonist ivuxolimab in advanced cancers. Study details: Intravenous ivuxolimab was administered to patients every 2 weeks at 0.01 to 10 mg/kg. At roughly 83% male, the cohort had a mean age of 60 years, ranging from roughly 20 to 80. Findings and caveats of the study: Average numbers of expanded clones were greater in CD8+ T cells than in CD4+.

A remark on this clone: Antigen specificity is unknown.

The CDR3 is made up of 15 amino acids. CDR1 and CDR2 from the germline V gene are SGHNT and YENEEA. The junction had 2 bases not matched to a gene; V was cut back by 4 bases and J by 4 bases. Produced via immunoSEQ multiplex PCR; TCRdb's table is partial and in-frame only. The sample has tens of thousands of clones; about 90% are singletons. V gene TRBV11-3 combines with J gene TRBJ2-1; TRBD1 matches 12 bases. The clonotype was recovered from an adult with an advanced solid tumor such as melanoma, head and neck, liver or kidney cancer. The specimen was CD4+ or CD8+ T cells sorted from blood, collected in a trial of the OX40 agonist ivuxolimab. CDR3 in DNA: TGTGCCAGCAGCTCGGGACAGGGGGCGTACAATGAGCAGTTCTTC. Translation: CASSSGQGAYNEQFF. Together with reference TRBV11-3 and TRBJ2-1, the CDR3 gives the full variable domain: EAGVVQSPRYKIIEKKQPVAFWCNPISGHNTLYWYLQNLGQGPELLIRYENEEAVDDSQLPKDRFSAERLKGVDSTLKIQPAELGDSAVYLCASSSGQGAYNEQFFGPGTRLTVL.